This TCR beta chain was profiled in a study of control samples from healthy donors and cancer patients. The CDR3 runs to 10 residues. V lost 10 bases to trimming and J lost 6 bases, with 9 bases between them. CDR1 and CDR2 from the germline V gene are MNHNY and SVGAGI (reference sequence). The count of this clone is one. The data were produced by immunoSEQ multiplex PCR, yet TCRdb's version contains in-frame clones alone and is incomplete. This sample has about 140,000 clones, with 85% to 95% found just once. The clonotype originates from a man aged 40-55 years in good health. What was sequenced was blood. The rearrangement joins TRBV6-6 to TRBJ1-1; D uncertain. Here the CDR3 reads CATMSPEAFF. CDR3 coding DNA: TGTGCCACCATGAGCCCTGAAGCTTTCTTT.